This TCR beta chain was sequenced for a study of blood T cell repertoires in COVID-19. The V segment lost 8 bases and the J segment 0 bases; nucleotides outside the gene matches: 3. The length of the CDR3 is 13 residues. Germline CDR1 reads MNHEY; CDR2 reads SVGAGI. Here immunoSEQ multiplex PCR was the method, and the copy in TCRdb shows in-frame clones only, minus some. Seen here are approximately 330,000 clones, roughly 87% observed once, and the top ten hold more than 7.5%. V usage is TRBV6-5 and J usage is TRBJ1-1, with 7 bases aligning to TRBD1. Sequenced sample: peripheral blood. The sequence derives from a man younger than 45 with COVID-19, enrolled during active disease. CDR3 nucleotide sequence: TGTGCCAGCGGACAGGCCCTGAACACTGAAGCTTTCTTT. Translating gives CASGQALNTEAFF.